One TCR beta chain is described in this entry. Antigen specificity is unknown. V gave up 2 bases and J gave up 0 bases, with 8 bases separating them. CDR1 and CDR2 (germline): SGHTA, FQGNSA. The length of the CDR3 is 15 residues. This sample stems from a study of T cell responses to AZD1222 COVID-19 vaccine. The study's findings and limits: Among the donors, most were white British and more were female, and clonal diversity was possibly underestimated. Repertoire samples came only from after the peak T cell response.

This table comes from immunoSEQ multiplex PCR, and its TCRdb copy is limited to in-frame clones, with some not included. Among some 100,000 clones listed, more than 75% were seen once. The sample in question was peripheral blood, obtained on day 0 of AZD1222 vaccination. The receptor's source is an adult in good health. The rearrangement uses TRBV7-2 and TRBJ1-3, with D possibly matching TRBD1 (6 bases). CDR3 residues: CASSLRGGSGNTIYF. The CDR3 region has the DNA TGTGCCAGCAGCTTAAGGGGGGGCTCTGGAAACACCATATATTTT.